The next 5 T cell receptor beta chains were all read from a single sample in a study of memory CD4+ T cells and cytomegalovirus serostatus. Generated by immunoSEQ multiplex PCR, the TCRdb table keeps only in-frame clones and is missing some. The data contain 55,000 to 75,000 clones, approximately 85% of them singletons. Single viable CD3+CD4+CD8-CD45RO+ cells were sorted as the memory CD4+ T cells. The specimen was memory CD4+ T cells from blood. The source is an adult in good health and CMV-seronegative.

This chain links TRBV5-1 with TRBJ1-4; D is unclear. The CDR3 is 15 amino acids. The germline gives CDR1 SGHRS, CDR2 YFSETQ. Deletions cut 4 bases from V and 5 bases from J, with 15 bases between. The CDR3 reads CASSVTEEGNEKLFF. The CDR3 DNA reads TGCGCCAGCAGCGTAACCGAGGAGGGCAATGAAAAACTGTTTTTT.

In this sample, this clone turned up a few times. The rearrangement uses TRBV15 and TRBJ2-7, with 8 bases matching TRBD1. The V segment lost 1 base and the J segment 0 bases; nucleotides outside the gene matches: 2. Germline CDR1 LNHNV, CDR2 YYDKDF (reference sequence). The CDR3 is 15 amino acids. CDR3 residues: CATSRGTGPSYEQYF. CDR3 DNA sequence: TGTGCCACCAGCAGAGGGACAGGGCCCTCCTACGAGCAGTACTTC. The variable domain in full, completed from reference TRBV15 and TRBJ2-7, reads DAMVIQNPRYQVTQFGKPVTLSCSQTLNHNVMYWYQQKSSQAPKLLFHYYDKDFNNEADTPDNFQSRRPNTSFCFLDIRSPGLGDTAMYLCATSRGTGPSYEQYFGPGTRLTVT.

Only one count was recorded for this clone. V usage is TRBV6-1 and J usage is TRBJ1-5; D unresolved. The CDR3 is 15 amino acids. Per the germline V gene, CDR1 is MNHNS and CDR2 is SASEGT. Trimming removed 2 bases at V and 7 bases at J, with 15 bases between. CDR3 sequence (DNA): TGTGCCAGCAGTGAATACGAGAGAGGTTACCAGCCCCAGCATTTT. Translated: CASSEYERGYQPQHF.

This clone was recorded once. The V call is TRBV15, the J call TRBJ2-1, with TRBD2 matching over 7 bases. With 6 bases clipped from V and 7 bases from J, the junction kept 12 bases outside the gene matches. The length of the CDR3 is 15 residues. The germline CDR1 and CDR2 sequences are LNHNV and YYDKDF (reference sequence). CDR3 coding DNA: TGTGCCACCAGGGAAGCGGGGCCCGATAGAAATGAGCAGTTCTTC. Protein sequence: CATREAGPDRNEQFF.

CDR3 bases: TGTGCCAGCAGTGAGTACTGGCGGGCCGGCTACGAGCAGTACTTC. Its protein product is CASSEYWRAGYEQYF. V is TRBV2 and J is TRBJ2-7, with D tentatively TRBD2 (5 bases). Germline V gives CDR1 SNHLY, CDR2 FYNNEI. The CDR3 loop spans 15 amino acids. The germline V and J ends were trimmed by 3 bases and 3 bases, with 15 bases remaining between them. Filled out from reference TRBV2 and TRBJ2-7, the complete variable domain reads EPEVTQTPSHQVTQMGQEVILRCVPISNHLYFYWYRQILGQKVEFLVSFYNNEISEKSEIFDDQFSVERPDGSNFTLKIRSTKLEDSAMYFCASSEYWRAGYEQYFGPGTRLTVT.